This T cell receptor (beta chain) was recorded in a study of CD8 T cells in ankylosing spondylitis. TCRdb re-analysed the 5' RACE reads in MiXCR, keeping a single row per CDR3 protein. The table has roughly 230,000 distinct CDR3 sequences, under 20% seen once; the top ten hold around 32%. Germline lookup yields CDR1 KGHSH and CDR2 LQKENI. The CDR3 runs 15 residues. Trimming removed 3 bases at V and 0 bases at J, with 9 bases between. The rearrangement links TRBV18 to TRBJ1-5; no firm D call. The clonotype comes from a male donor with ankylosing spondylitis or in good health (not recorded which). The specimen was blood, either unsorted or a sorted T cell fraction (not recorded which). CDR3 DNA: TGTGCCAGCTCACCGGCAGGAGATAGCAATCAGCCCCAGCATTTT. Encoded protein: CASSPAGDSNQPQHF.